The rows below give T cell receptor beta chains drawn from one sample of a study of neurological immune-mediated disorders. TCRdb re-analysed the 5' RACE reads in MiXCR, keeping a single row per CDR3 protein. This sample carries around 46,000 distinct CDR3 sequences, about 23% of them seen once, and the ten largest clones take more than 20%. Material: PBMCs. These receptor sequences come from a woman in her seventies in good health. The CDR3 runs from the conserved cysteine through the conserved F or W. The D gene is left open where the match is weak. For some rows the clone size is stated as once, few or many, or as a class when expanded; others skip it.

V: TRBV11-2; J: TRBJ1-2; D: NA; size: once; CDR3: CASSLALGGGADGYTF; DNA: TGTGCCAGCAGCTTAGCCCTCGGCGGGGGCGCGGATGGCTACACCTTC
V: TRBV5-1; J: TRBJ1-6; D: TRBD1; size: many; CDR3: CASSYTGGKSPLHF; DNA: TGCGCCAGCAGCTATACAGGGGGCAAGTCACCCCTCCACTTT
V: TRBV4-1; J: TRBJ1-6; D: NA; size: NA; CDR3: CASSQVVTDLPLHF; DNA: TGCGCCAGCAGCCAAGTCGTGACGGACCTTCCTCTCCACTTT
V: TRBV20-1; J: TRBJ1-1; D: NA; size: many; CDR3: CSALRRGLQFEAFF; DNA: TGCAGTGCCCTTCGTAGGGGACTTCAGTTTGAAGCTTTCTTT
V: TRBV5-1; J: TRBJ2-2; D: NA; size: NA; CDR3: CASSVLGVGGTGELFF; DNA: TGCGCCAGCAGCGTGCTAGGGGTCGGGGGCACCGGGGAGCTGTTTTTT
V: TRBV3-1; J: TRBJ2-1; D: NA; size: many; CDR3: CASSQSPSRRWFF; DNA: TGTGCCAGCAGCCAAAGCCCATCTCGGCGGTGGTTCTTC
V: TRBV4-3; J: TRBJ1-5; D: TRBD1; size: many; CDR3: CASSQDITGGQPQHF; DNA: TGCGCCAGCAGCCAAGATATCACAGGGGGACAGCCCCAGCATTTT
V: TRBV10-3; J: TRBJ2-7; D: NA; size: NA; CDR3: CAISNRDEQYF; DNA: TGTGCCATCAGCAACAGGGACGAGCAGTACTTC
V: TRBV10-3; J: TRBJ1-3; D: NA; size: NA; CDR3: CAISESQSPSGNTIYF; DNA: TGTGCCATCAGTGAGTCACAGAGCCCCTCTGGAAACACCATATATTTT
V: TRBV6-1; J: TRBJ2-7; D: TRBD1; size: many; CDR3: CASTVTGTGPYEQYF; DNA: TGTGCCAGCACCGTAACCGGGACAGGACCCTACGAGCAGTACTTC
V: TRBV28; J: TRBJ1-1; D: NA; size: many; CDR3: CASSFRRLEAFF; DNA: TGTGCCAGCAGTTTTCGGCGGCTAGAGGCTTTCTTT
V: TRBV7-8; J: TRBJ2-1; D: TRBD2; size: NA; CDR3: CASSTSRGTSGSSPYNEQFF; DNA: TGTGCCAGCAGCACCTCCCGAGGGACTAGCGGGAGTTCACCCTACAATGAGCAGTTCTTC
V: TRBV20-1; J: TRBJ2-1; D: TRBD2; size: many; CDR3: CSARDGASGPYNEQFF; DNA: TGCAGTGCTAGAGATGGAGCTAGCGGCCCCTACAATGAGCAGTTCTTC
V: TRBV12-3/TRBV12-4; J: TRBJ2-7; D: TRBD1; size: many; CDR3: CASSMWDRGYEQYF; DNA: TGTGCCAGCAGTATGTGGGACAGGGGCTACGAGCAGTACTTC
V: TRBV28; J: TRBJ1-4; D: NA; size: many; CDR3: CASSWTATNEKLFF; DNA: TGTGCCAGCAGCTGGACGGCAACTAATGAAAAACTGTTTTTT
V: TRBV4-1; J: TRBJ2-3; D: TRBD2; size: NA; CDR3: CASSQDGAGVATDTQYF; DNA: TGCGCCAGCAGCCAAGATGGAGCGGGGGTCGCCACAGATACGCAGTATTTT
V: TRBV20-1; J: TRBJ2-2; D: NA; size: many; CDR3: CSARDPWPGDANTGELFF; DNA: TGCAGTGCTAGAGACCCCTGGCCTGGGGACGCGAACACCGGGGAGCTGTTTTTT